A single sample is the source of the 20 T cell receptor beta chains below, sequenced in a study of T-cell memory formation after mild COVID-19. One entry per CDR3 protein results from TCRdb running MiXCR on the 5' RACE reads. The sample shows 300,000 to 350,000 distinct CDR3 sequences, roughly an eighth of them seen only once. Sequencing was performed on PBMCs or a T cell subset sorted from them (not recorded which). These TCRs come from a man aged 18 to 29 who had mild COVID-19 (a few samples of this study predate the infection). Cell type and time point are not known.

The chain links TRBV5-4 to TRBJ2-2; D is unclear. This CDR3 comprises 13 residues. The ends were cut back, 2 bases at V and 7 bases at J, with 9 bases in the middle. Germline loops: CDR1 SGHNT, CDR2 YYREEE (reference sequence). The CDR3 spells CASSLINDGELFF. The CDR3, as DNA: TGTGCCAGCAGCTTAATTAACGACGGGGAGCTGTTTTTT.

This clonotype was seen a few times. The gene calls are TRBV7-2 and TRBJ1-3, with a tentative D call TRBD1 (5 bases). This CDR3 has 16 residues. V dropped 3 bases and J dropped 3 bases, with 15 bases sitting between them. Germline V lookup: CDR1 SGHTA, CDR2 FQGNSA. The CDR3 loop reads CASSFSSSGVGNTIYF. CDR3 coding DNA: TGTGCCAGCAGCTTTTCGAGTTCGGGGGTTGGAAACACCATATATTTT.

This clonotype was counted many times. The rearrangement links TRBV2 to TRBJ2-7, with 7 bases lining up with TRBD1. V lost 6 bases to trimming and J lost 2 bases; unmatched junction nucleotides: 4. The CDR3 is made up of 13 amino acids. CDR1 is SNHLY, CDR2 FYNNEI, per germline. Here the CDR3 DNA reads TGTGCCAGCAGCCGGGACAGCCCCTACGAGCAGTACGTC. Its translation: CASSRDSPYEQYV.

This clonotype has at least ten counts. The V gene is TRBV6-5, the J gene TRBJ2-7, with D perhaps assigned TRBD1 or TRBD2 (5 bases each). Germline lookup yields CDR1 MNHEY and CDR2 SVGAGI. V lost 10 bases and J 6 bases, leaving 19 bases between the germline ends. The CDR3 extends over 13 amino acids. CDR3 nucleotides: TGTGCCACTAGCCGGGACGGATTGGGCGAGCAGTACGTC. It translates to CATSRDGLGEQYV.

The rearrangement links TRBV20-1 to TRBJ1-4, with D unresolved. Germline CDR1 and CDR2: DFQATT and SNEGSKA (reference sequence). Deletions cut 0 bases from V and 6 bases from J, with 11 bases between. The CDR3 spans 14 residues. The CDR3 DNA sequence: TGCAGTGCTAGAGAAGCAGGCGCCTATGAAAAACTGTTTTTT. It encodes CSAREAGAYEKLFF.

The sample holds many counts of this clonotype. The chain has TRBV7-2 and TRBJ2-7, with TRBD1 as a possible D gene (7 bases). Germline assignment: CDR1 SGHTA and CDR2 FQGNSA. Trimming pared 3 bases from V and 4 bases from J, leaving 16 bases between. This CDR3 comprises 15 residues. CDR3 sequence: CASSLGGTGEYEQYF. The CDR3 region has the DNA TGTGCCAGCAGCTTGGGGGGTACAGGGGAATACGAGCAGTACTTC. Using reference TRBV7-2 and TRBJ2-7 for the parts outside the CDR3, the full variable domain is GAGVSQSPSNKVTEKGKDVELRCDPISGHTALYWYRQSLGQGLEFLIYFQGNSAPDKSGLPSDRFSAERTGGSVSTLTIQRTQQEDSAVYLCASSLGGTGEYEQYFGPGTRLTVT.

The chain employs TRBV7-9 and TRBJ1-6; D is undetermined. The CDR3 length is 13 residues. Germline loops: CDR1 SEHNR, CDR2 FQNEAQ (reference sequence). The germline V and J ends were trimmed by 2 bases and 7 bases, with 6 bases remaining between them. The CDR3: CASSLTVNSPLHF. The CDR3 DNA is TGTGCCAGCAGCTTAACCGTCAATTCACCCCTCCACTTT. Full variable domain (missing parts from reference TRBV7-9 and TRBJ1-6): DTGVSQNPRHKITKRGQNVTFRCDPISEHNRLYWYRQTLGQGPEFLTYFQNEAQLEKSRLLSDRFSAERPKGSFSTLEIQRTEQGDSAMYLCASSLTVNSPLHFGNGTRLTVT.

The table lists this clonotype with a count of one. The V gene is TRBV7-9, the J gene TRBJ2-5; either TRBD1 or TRBD2 may fit D (5 bases each). V was cut by 4 bases and J by 9 bases, with 12 bases left in between. Germline CDR1 reads SEHNR; CDR2 reads FQNEAQ (reference sequence). CDR3 length: 12 amino acids. This chain's CDR3 is CASSWDVGAQYF. CDR3 nucleotides: TGTGCCAGCAGCTGGGACGTCGGTGCCCAGTACTTC.

This clonotype was counted at least ten times. The chain joins TRBV15 to TRBJ1-5; TRBD1 might be the D (6 bases). This CDR3 spans 19 amino acids. V lost 1 base to trimming and J lost 1 base, with 20 bases between them. Germline V gene lookup returns CDR1 LNHNV and CDR2 YYDKDF (reference sequence). Written as DNA, the CDR3 is TGTGCCACCAGCAGAGTAGGTGGGGGGCGCTTGGCGAGCAATCAGCCCCAGCATTTT. This translates into CATSRVGGGRLASNQPQHF.

CDR3 bases: TGCGCCAGCAGCCATACAGGGACAGACAGGGGCTCACCCCTCCACTTT. Translated, it gives CASSHTGTDRGSPLHF. This chain links TRBV4-3 with TRBJ1-6; 8 nucleotides match TRBD1. Germline assignment: CDR1 LGHNA and CDR2 YSLEER. The CDR3 contains 16 residues. After removal of 3 bases from V and 10 bases from J, the junction contained 11 bases not matched to a gene.

In its sample, this clonotype was seen a few times. The rearrangement uses TRBV5-1 and TRBJ1-1, with D hard to call. CDR3 length: 14 amino acids. Per germline, CDR1 SGHRS and CDR2 YFSETQ. Trimming took off 8 bases at V and 3 bases at J, with 17 bases between the two ends. Written as DNA, the CDR3 is TGCGCCAGTGGGAACCCCGGCTGGGACACTGAAGCTTTCTTT. It codes for CASGNPGWDTEAFF.

This clonotype came up a few times. The DNA for the CDR3 is TGCGCCAGCAGCCAAGATCGTTCGGGGGCTGTATGGGGCTACACCTTC. It translates to CASSQDRSGAVWGYTF. This sequence joins TRBV4-1 and TRBJ1-2, with D possibly matching TRBD1 (6 bases). The V end lost 0 bases, the J end lost 8 bases, and 19 bases lay between the germline ends. The V gene's germline CDR1 is MGHRA and CDR2 YSYEKL. This CDR3 has 16 residues.

This clonotype has a handful of counts. The rearrangement uses TRBV7-8 and TRBJ2-5; TRBD2 is a possible D gene (6 bases). The V and J ends lost 1 base and 7 bases respectively, with 22 bases between them. There are 17 residues in the CDR3. Germline loops: CDR1 SGHVS, CDR2 FQNEAQ. CDR3 nucleotides: TGTGCCAGCAGCTTAGATCTACTAGCCCGCGGCGAAGGGACCCAGTACTTC. Its translation is CASSLDLLARGEGTQYF.

This clonotype was seen repeatedly, ten times or more. The chain uses TRBV7-2 and TRBJ2-1, with 8 nucleotides matching TRBD2. V trimming: 5 bases; J trimming: 4 bases; junction bases outside the gene matches: 1. CDR1 is SGHTA, CDR2 FQGNSA, per germline. The CDR3 is 13 amino acids. CDR3 sequence: CASSRGGYNEQFF. The CDR3 nucleotides are TGTGCCAGCAGCCGGGGGGGATACAATGAGCAGTTCTTC. The whole variable domain, filled in from reference TRBV7-2 and TRBJ2-1, reads GAGVSQSPSNKVTEKGKDVELRCDPISGHTALYWYRQSLGQGLEFLIYFQGNSAPDKSGLPSDRFSAERTGGSVSTLTIQRTQQEDSAVYLCASSRGGYNEQFFGPGTRLTVL.

This clonotype has only a few counts. The chain employs TRBV10-3 and TRBJ2-3; D not resolved. This CDR3 spans 12 amino acids. Per germline, CDR1 ENHRY and CDR2 SYGVKD. V was cut by 8 bases and J by 5 bases, with 11 bases left in between. CDR3 region: CAISSGRDTQYF. In nucleotides, the CDR3 is TGTGCCATCTCGTCTGGACGAGATACGCAGTATTTT.

This rearrangement joins TRBV12-3 or TRBV12-4 to TRBJ1-2; perhaps TRBD1 as D (5 bases). Trimming took off 0 bases at V and 6 bases at J, with 17 bases between the two ends. The CDR3 spans 16 residues. The CDR3 DNA follows: TGTGCCAGCAGTTTAGCGGACCATGTGGGGCCAAATGGCTACACCTTC. Translated: CASSLADHVGPNGYTF.

This clonotype turned up a few times. The genes are TRBV20-1 and TRBJ1-2; unclear D gene. CDR1 and CDR2 (germline): DFQATT, SNEGSKA (reference sequence). V dropped 2 bases and J dropped 0 bases, with 16 bases sitting between them. The CDR3 totals 16 residues. The chain's CDR3 is CSARPGNRRANYGYTF. The CDR3 DNA follows: TGCAGTGCTAGACCCGGAAACAGACGAGCTAACTATGGCTACACCTTC.

The chain is built from TRBV11-3 and TRBJ2-1, with 10 bases fitting TRBD2. V lost 8 bases to trimming and J lost 4 bases; unmatched junction nucleotides: 2. This CDR3 spans 13 amino acids. Germline CDR1 reads SGHNT; CDR2 reads YENEEA. As DNA, the CDR3 is TGTGCCAGCTCGACTAGCGGGTACAATGAGCAGTTCTTC. It codes for CASSTSGYNEQFF. The full variable domain, with the rest looked up from reference TRBV11-3 and TRBJ2-1, is EAGVVQSPRYKIIEKKQPVAFWCNPISGHNTLYWYLQNLGQGPELLIRYENEEAVDDSQLPKDRFSAERLKGVDSTLKIQPAELGDSAVYLCASSTSGYNEQFFGPGTRLTVL.

This clonotype appeared many times. The chain couples TRBV6-6 to TRBJ1-5; D is unclear. Germline values: CDR1 MNHNY, CDR2 SVGAGI (reference sequence). The V and J ends lost 6 bases and 6 bases respectively, with 15 bases between them. CDR3 length: 14 amino acids. This chain's CDR3 is CASSRGMESQPQHF. CDR3 bases: TGTGCCAGCAGCCGTGGGATGGAGTCTCAGCCCCAGCATTTT.

V usage is TRBV4-1 and J usage is TRBJ2-1; 7 positions match TRBD2. Germline V lookup: CDR1 MGHRA, CDR2 YSYEKL. This CDR3 region has 14 residues. J gave up 10 bases and V 3 bases, and 9 bases lay outside the gene matches. The CDR3 nucleotides read TGCGCCAGCAGCCAGGCGGGGGTGGGGCGGGAGCAGTTCTTC. Its protein product is CASSQAGVGREQFF.